This T cell receptor beta chain was obtained from a study of PD-1 blockade in classical Hodgkin lymphoma (dated by TCRdb to about 2020). For the study in its entirety: Nivolumab dosing was 3 mg/kg intravenously every 2 weeks, continuing until either disease progression or unacceptable toxicity. The study used CyTOF and TCR beta sequencing to define a peripheral blood immune signature of response to PD-1 blockade in classical Hodgkin lymphoma.

Genomic DNA was extracted with the Qiagen DNeasy kit from unsorted PBMCs and from negatively selected CD4+ and CD8+ fractions. TCR beta CDR3 regions were subjected to amplification by immunoSEQ multiplex PCR with primers that anneal to V and J segments. A synthetic immune receptor repertoire was used to minimize amplification bias, and remaining bias was computationally removed after sequencing. Per the authors' processing: Repertoire diversity was quantified as the Shannon entropy index using custom Python scripts. The unsorted, CD4+ and CD8+ repertoires were each analyzed separately, with the exception of combined analyses, where CD4+ and CD8+ sequences were merged in silico. A clone was considered expanded if an increase in frequency of at least 2-fold after treatment relative to C1D1 was found, and a pseudocount of 0.5 was applied to clones undetected at baseline. Clones with 0 or 1 copy at C1D1 were classified as singleton clones, and clones with 2 or more copies were classified as non-singleton clones. Clones expanded in unsorted samples were labelled as CD4+, CD8+ or unknown by matching protein sequences in sorted samples from the same patient. Diversity changes from C1D1 to C4D1 were tested in paired samples using Wilcoxon tests. TCRdb provides this immuneACCESS table in a form limited to in-frame rearrangements. Some clones are lacking; in checked studies, under half of them reflect an unresolved V gene, and why the rest are absent is not known. V and J calls and clone size are given by that table; D and trimming were obtained from the DNA. This sample comprises around 30,000 clones, around 70% of them detected only once. Roughly 15% of the sample goes to the ten largest clones.

The meaning of the sample's time point label: cycle 2 day 1 (C2D1) of nivolumab. Relapse after autologous stem cell transplantation had occurred in all trial patients, and cohorts A, B and C were distinguished by prior brentuximab vedotin exposure. A total of under 70 patients with relapsed/refractory classical Hodgkin lymphoma made up the trial cohort, and each patient's best overall response was complete response, partial response or progressive disease. Trial patients were treated with single-agent nivolumab in the multi-cohort phase II CheckMate 205 trial. Best overall response was determined by an independent review committee according to the 2007 International Working Group response criteria. Trial PBMCs were collected immediately before nivolumab initiation (C1D1) and during therapy at cycle 2 day 1 and cycle 4 day 1. Peripheral blood was collected in 8 mL Vacutainer Cell Preparation Tubes, from which PBMCs were isolated by centrifugation and then cryopreserved.

The paper as a whole reports these results and caveats: The study was restricted to a single clinical trial cohort, and the causes of repertoire differences, possibly disease activity or prior therapy, were left undefined. By C4D1, a significant rise was seen in CD4+ TCR diversity but not in CD8+ TCR diversity (p=0.0027 vs p=0.16), and the rise was most apparent among complete responders (p=0.02). Baseline TCR diversity was reported as lower in newly diagnosed patients than in healthy donors, and lower still in relapsed/refractory patients. Trial patients achieving complete response had baseline diversity similar to newly diagnosed patients, whereas partial responders and progressors had significantly lower diversity. Lower diversity was observed in patients in whom nivolumab was started less than 1 year after ASCT, and these patients were excluded from later analyses so that confounding by immune reconstitution would be avoided.

In the germline V gene, CDR1 corresponds to MNHEY and CDR2 to SVGAGI. The CDR3 sequence holds 13 residues, the cysteine and phenylalanine included. Just the 39-base CDR3 DNA is kept, in frame starting at base 1. This clone is assessed as large (0.1 to 1%). Its antigen has not been determined. Base qualities are not provided; no much larger clone lies one nucleotide away. The starting material was peripheral blood mononuclear cells (PBMCs), obtained before the second cycle of nivolumab. This TCR was recovered from a human donor with classical Hodgkin lymphoma. The rearrangement combines TRBV6-5 with TRBJ1-5; a confident D gene designation cannot be given. The nucleotide sequence reads as follows: TGTGCAACCCATCCCGACTTGACTCAGCCCCAGCATTTT. Its amino acids are CATHPDLTQPQHF.